The T cell receptor beta chain described here comes from a study of blood T cell repertoires in COVID-19 (dated by TCRdb to 2020 to 2021). Study-level background: Samples covering the acute and convalescent phases of COVID-19 were provided by collaborators in the United States, Italy and Spain. The prospective study material was composed of cDNA or gDNA derived from T cells, B-cell-depleted T cells, or PBMCs. The dataset comprised deeply sampled blood TCRbeta repertoires from subjects exposed to, actively infected with, or recovered from COVID-19. The repertoires were released in a freely available public database intended as a resource for research on the immune response to SARS-CoV-2. Samples were obtained from the ongoing ImmuneRACE study (first 160 participants) and from roughly 1,300 subjects provided by 6 global collaborators. Nearly every sample came with metadata listing a de-identified subject ID, COVID-19 status, age in years and sex. HLA class I and class II types, where available, came from metadata supplied by the sample provider rather than from assay-based typing. The paper's findings and limits, for the study overall: The amount of clinical and demographic metadata varied by source and participant and was provided uncurated.

Points on this clone: Its binding antigen is unknown. No per-base quality is available; no much larger clone lies one base away.

The immunoSEQ Assay, a bias-controlled multiplex PCR, was used to amplify TCRbeta CDR3 regions from genomic DNA. The original methods were these. The number of nucleated cells in each sample was estimated by amplification of reference gene primers within the assay. To quantify the absolute abundance of each unique TCRbeta CDR3 rearrangement, sequence reads were collapsed and filtered. For each sample, productive Simpson clonality was calculated as the square root of Simpson's diversity index over productive rearrangements. This is the immuneACCESS table as TCRdb keeps it, with only in-frame sequences that have V and J called. A part of the clones is gone; compared with another copy, unresolved V genes explain less than half, and the rest is unexplained. The DNA gave D and trimming, while V, J and clone size come from that table. Recorded for this sample are 200,000 to 250,000 clones; around 89% of them occurred a single time. 3.5% to 4.5% of the sample goes to the ten largest clones.

The germline V end is reduced by 3 bases and the J end by 9 bases; junction bases left unmatched: 10. CDR1 is given as LNHDA and CDR2 as SQIVND, both from the germline V gene (reference sequence). The CDR3, cysteine through phenylalanine, is 14 amino acids long. Just CDR3 DNA is preserved here, 42 bases in frame from base 1. Participants in the prospective study were enrolled through a virtual design, were aged 18 to 89 years, and lived in 24 United States geographic areas. Cohort assignment in the prospective study relied on participant-reported clinical history from a screening survey and a study questionnaire. ImmuneRACE Cohort 3 recovered participants were defined by two consecutive negative NP/OP PCR tests, healthcare professional clearance, or symptom resolution. In the prospective study, whole blood, serum and a nasopharyngeal or oropharyngeal swab were collected from each participant by mobile phlebotomists. Over a roughly 2-month period, participants in the prospective study had the option of providing additional blood draws and questionnaires. Before DNA extraction, prospective study blood samples were shipped either frozen or at room temperature.

The receptor was isolated from a woman aged 25 to 45 who had recovered from COVID-19. Source material: PBMCs or T cells enriched from blood (not recorded which). The sequence joins TRBV19 to TRBJ1-2, and 7 junctional nucleotides match TRBD1. The sequence in DNA is TGTGCCAGTAGTATCCGGGCGCAGGGGGATCGCTACACCTTC. It encodes CASSIRAQGDRYTF.